These 10 T cell receptor beta chains came from one sample sequenced in a study of prognosis after radiotherapy for stage I lung cancer. Genomic DNA provided the template from which TCR beta CDR3 was amplified by two-round multiplex PCR. First-round PCR used primers specific to each TRBV and TRBJ gene. A single record per CDR3 protein comes from TCRdb applying MiXCR to the multiplex PCR reads. The sample records more than 30,000 distinct CDR3 sequences, over 40% being singletons. Sample: PBMCs, taken before or after stereotactic body radiation therapy (not recorded which). The receptor source for this set is a donor aged 50 or older with non-small cell lung cancer.

In regard to this clonotype: With a far larger clone one base away, a read error is the likely cause. V usage is TRBV6-4 and J usage is TRBJ2-7; TRBD1 agrees at 9 bases. Germline CDR1 MRHNA, CDR2 SNTAGT. V lost 6 bases to trimming and J lost 1 base; unmatched junction nucleotides: 7. CDR3 length: 15 amino acids. CDR3 DNA sequence: TGTGCCAGCAGCGTCACCGGGACAGGGTCCTACGAGCAGTACTTC. This codes for CASSVTGTGSYEQYF.

This rearrangement joins TRBV28 to TRBJ1-6; D perhaps matches TRBD1 (5 bases). Germline lookup yields CDR1 MDHEN and CDR2 SYDVKM. This CDR3 has 12 amino acids. Trimming shortened V by 2 bases and J by 13 bases, and 9 bases separated the two germline ends. CDR3 sequence (DNA): TGTGCCAGCAGTTTAGGAGGGGCCCCCCTCCACTTT. Its translation: CASSLGGAPLHF. Based on the CDR3 plus reference TRBV28 and TRBJ1-6, the full variable domain is DVKVTQSSRYLVKRTGEKVFLECVQDMDHENMFWYRQDPGLGLRLIYFSYDVKMKEKGDIPEGYSVSREKKERFSLILESASTNQTSMYLCASSLGGAPLHFGNGTRLTVT.

The V call is TRBV6-1, the J call TRBJ2-1, with D possibly TRBD2 on 5 matching bases. V was trimmed by 6 bases and J by 6 bases, leaving 18 bases between them. CDR3 length: 15 residues. The germline V gene encodes CDR1 MNHNS and CDR2 SASEGT. The CDR3 DNA reads TGTGCCAGCAGACCTATCGGGAACGGGCTCAATGAGCAGTTCTTC. This codes for CASRPIGNGLNEQFF.

This clonotype was observed many times. The genes are TRBV6-1 and TRBJ2-3, with 13 bases matching TRBD2. V shed 6 bases, J shed 4 bases, and the junction held 13 bases outside the gene matches. Germline lookup yields CDR1 MNHNS and CDR2 SASEGT. The CDR3 loop spans 18 amino acids. The CDR3 region is CASSLYLTSGGLADTQYF. DNA of the CDR3: TGTGCCAGCAGCCTGTATTTGACTAGCGGGGGGTTAGCAGATACGCAGTATTTT.

Note on this clonotype: At one end the junction does not follow the germline gene, possibly because of a read error. The chain couples TRBV6-1 to TRBJ2-3; D is uncertain. The CDR3 is made up of 14 amino acids. CDR1 is MNHNS and CDR2 is SASEGT in the germline V gene. This CDR3 is CASSLPYSTDTQYF. In DNA, the CDR3 is TGTGCCAGCAGCCTCCCATATAGCACAGATACCCAGTATTTT.

In its sample, this clonotype was seen many times. Just one base apart from a much larger clone, this may be a read error. The chain joins TRBV27 to TRBJ1-2; D is perhaps TRBD1 (6 bases). Trimming took 5 bases from V and 11 from J, leaving 18 bases between them. The germline CDR1 and CDR2 sequences are MNHEY and SMNVEV (reference sequence). This CDR3 spans 13 amino acids. CDR3 sequence (DNA): TGTGCCAGCAGTACCTGGGGGGCATCGAGGTACACCTTC. Translated, it gives CASSTWGASRYTF.

This clonotype was counted at least ten times. The conserved closing phenylalanine or tryptophan is absent in this CDR3, likely reflecting a read error. The limits of the CDR3 on the DNA are not certain, so only TCRdb's listed CDR3 is given. The J gene is TRBJ1-1, the V gene TRBV18; the D segment call TRBD1 is taken from the table without a DNA check. Germline V gives CDR1 KGHSH, CDR2 LQKENI. The CDR3 is 10 residues long, counting both termini. The CDR3 is CASSPKDRAK.

To note about this clonotype: This probably arose from a read error, given a far larger clone one base away. V and J are TRBV6-5 and TRBJ2-3; 8 bases are shared with TRBD2. CDR1 MNHEY and CDR2 SVGAGI come from the germline V gene. The CDR3 length is 15 residues. With V trimmed by 9 bases and J by 4 bases, 12 bases remained unmatched. In DNA, the CDR3 is TGTGCCAGTAACAAAAGATCGGGAGGGCCAGATACGCAGTATTTT. Translation: CASNKRSGGPDTQYF.

In its sample, this clonotype is medium-sized. The chain links TRBV6-1 to TRBJ1-5, with a weak D call TRBD1 (5 bases). CDR1 and CDR2 from the germline V gene are MNHNS and SASEGT. This CDR3 contains 13 residues. The ends were cut back, 6 bases at V and 4 bases at J, with 10 bases in the middle. The CDR3 reads CASRSPGNQPQHF. DNA of the CDR3: TGTGCCAGCAGGTCCCCAGGGAATCAGCCCCAGCATTTT.

This clonotype was detected ten times or more. The V and J genes are TRBV7-9 and TRBJ1-4; TRBD1 agrees at 9 bases. Germline V gene sequence: CDR1 SEHNR, CDR2 FQNEAQ (reference sequence). The CDR3 is 15 amino acids. J lost 8 bases, V lost 2 bases, and 6 bases had no gene match. The CDR3 region has the DNA TGTGCCAGCAGCTTACAGACAGGGGGAGGAGAAAAACTGTTTTTT. Residues: CASSLQTGGGEKLFF.